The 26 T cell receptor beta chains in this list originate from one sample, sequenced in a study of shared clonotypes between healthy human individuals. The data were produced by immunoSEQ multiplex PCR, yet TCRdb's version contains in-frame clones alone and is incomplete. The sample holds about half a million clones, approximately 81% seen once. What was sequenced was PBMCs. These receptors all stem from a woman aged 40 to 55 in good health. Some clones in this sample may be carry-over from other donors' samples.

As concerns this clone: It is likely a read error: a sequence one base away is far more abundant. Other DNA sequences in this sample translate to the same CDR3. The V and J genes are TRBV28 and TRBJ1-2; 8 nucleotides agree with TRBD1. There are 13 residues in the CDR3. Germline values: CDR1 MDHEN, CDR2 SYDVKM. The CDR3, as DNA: TGTGCCAGCAGTCGGACAGGGCCAGGTGGCTATACCTTC. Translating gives CASSRTGPGGYTF.

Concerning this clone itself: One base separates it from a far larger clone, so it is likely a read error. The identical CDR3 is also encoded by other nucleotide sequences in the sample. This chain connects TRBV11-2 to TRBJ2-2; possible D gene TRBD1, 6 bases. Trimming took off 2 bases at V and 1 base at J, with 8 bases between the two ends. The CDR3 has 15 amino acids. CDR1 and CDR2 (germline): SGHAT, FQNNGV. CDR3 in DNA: TGTGCCAGCAGCTTACTGACAGGGAACACCGGGGAGCTGTTTTTT. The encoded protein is CASSLLTGNTGELFF.

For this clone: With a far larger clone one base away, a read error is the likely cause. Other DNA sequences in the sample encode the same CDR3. The CDR3 DNA follows: TGTGCCAGCGCGACAGGGAGGGATGAAAAGCTGTTTTTT. It translates to CASATGRDEKLFF. The V gene is TRBV6-5, the J gene TRBJ1-4; TRBD1 matches 7 bases. CDR3 length: 13 amino acids. The V gene's germline CDR1 is MNHEY and CDR2 SVGAGI.

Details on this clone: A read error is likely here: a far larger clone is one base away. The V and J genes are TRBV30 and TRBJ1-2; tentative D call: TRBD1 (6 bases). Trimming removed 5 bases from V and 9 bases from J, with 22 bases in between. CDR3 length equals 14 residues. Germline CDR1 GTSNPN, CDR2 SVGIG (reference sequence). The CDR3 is CAWGGPRTKASYTF. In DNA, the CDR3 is TGTGCCTGGGGGGGGCCGAGGACAAAGGCTAGCTACACCTTC. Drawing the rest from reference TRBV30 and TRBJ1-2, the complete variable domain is SQTIHQWPATLVQPVGSPLSLECTVEGTSNPNLYWYRQAAGRGLQLLFYSVGIGQISSEVPQNLSASRPQDRQFILSSKKLLLSDSGFYLCAWGGPRTKASYTFGSGTRLTVV.

CDR3 in DNA: TGTGCCAGCAGGGACAGGAATCAGCCCCAGCATTTT. Its translation: CASRDRNQPQHF. The rearrangement links TRBV28 to TRBJ1-5; 7 bases agree with TRBD1. The ends lost 6 bases at V and 4 bases at J; junction bases unmatched: 0. Germline V CDR1 and CDR2: MDHEN, SYDVKM. There are 12 residues in the CDR3.

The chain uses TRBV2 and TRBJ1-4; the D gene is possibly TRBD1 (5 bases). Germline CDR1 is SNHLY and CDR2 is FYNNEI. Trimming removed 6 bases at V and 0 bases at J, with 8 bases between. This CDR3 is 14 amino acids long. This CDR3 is CASSLQATNEKLFF. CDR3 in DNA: TGTGCCAGCAGCCTACAGGCAACTAATGAAAAACTGTTTTTT.

The CDR3 region has the DNA TGTGCCAGCAGTAACACAGGGGGCGGACAGCCCCAGCATTTT. Encoded protein: CASSNTGGGQPQHF. The chain links TRBV6-6 to TRBJ1-5; 9 bases line up with TRBD1. The CDR3 extends over 14 amino acids. Trimming at V came to 5 bases and at J to 7 bases, leaving 6 bases not matched to a gene. CDR1 is MNHNY, CDR2 SVGAGI, per germline (reference sequence).

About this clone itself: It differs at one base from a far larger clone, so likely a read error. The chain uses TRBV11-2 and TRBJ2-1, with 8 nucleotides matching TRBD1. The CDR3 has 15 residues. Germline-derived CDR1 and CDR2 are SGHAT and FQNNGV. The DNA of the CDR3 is TGTGCCAGCAGCTCCCCCAGGGGGCGAGGCAATGAGCGGTTCTTC. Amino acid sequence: CASSSPRGRGNERFF.

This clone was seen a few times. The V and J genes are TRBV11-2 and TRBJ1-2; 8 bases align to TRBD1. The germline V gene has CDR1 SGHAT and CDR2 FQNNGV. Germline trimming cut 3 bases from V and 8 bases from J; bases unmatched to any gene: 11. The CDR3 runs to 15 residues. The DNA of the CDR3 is TGTGCCAGCAGCTTGATCGGACAGGGACCGGGGGGCTACACCTTC. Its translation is CASSLIGQGPGGYTF.

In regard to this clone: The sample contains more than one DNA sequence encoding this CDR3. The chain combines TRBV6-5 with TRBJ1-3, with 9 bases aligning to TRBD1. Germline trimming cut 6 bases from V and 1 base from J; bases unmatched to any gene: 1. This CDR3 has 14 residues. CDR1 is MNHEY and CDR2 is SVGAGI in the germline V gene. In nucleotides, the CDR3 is TGTGCCAGCAGAGGACAGGGGTCTGGAAACACCATATATTTT. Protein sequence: CASRGQGSGNTIYF.

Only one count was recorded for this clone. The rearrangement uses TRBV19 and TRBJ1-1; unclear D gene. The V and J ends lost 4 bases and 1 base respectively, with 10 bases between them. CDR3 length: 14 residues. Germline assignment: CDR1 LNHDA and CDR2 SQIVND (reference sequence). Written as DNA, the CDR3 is TGTGCCAGTAGTACAAGAGAGGAGAACACTGAAGCTTTCTTT. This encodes CASSTREENTEAFF. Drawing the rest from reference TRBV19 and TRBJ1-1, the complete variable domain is DGGITQSPKYLFRKEGQNVTLSCEQNLNHDAMYWYRQDPGQGLRLIYYSQIVNDFQKGDIAEGYSVSREKKESFPLTVTSAQKNPTAFYLCASSTREENTEAFFGQGTRLTVV.

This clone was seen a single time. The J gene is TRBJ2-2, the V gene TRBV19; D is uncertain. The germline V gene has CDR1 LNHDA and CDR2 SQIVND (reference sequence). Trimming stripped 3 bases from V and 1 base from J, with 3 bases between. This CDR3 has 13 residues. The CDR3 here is CASSMVNTGELFF. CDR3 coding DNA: TGTGCCAGTAGTATGGTGAACACCGGGGAGCTGTTTTTT.

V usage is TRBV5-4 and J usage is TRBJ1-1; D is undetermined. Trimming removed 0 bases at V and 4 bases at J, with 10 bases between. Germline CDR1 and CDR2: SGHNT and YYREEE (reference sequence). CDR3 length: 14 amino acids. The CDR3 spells CASSLVGEGTEAFF. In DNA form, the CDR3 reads TGTGCCAGCAGCTTGGTTGGGGAGGGCACTGAAGCTTTCTTT.

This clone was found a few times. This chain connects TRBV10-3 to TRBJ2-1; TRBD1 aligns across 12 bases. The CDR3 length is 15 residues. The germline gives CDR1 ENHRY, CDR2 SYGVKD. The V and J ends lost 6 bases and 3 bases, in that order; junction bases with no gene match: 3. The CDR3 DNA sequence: TGTGCCATCAGGGGGACAGGGGGCGTCTACAATGAGCAGTTCTTC. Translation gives CAIRGTGGVYNEQFF.

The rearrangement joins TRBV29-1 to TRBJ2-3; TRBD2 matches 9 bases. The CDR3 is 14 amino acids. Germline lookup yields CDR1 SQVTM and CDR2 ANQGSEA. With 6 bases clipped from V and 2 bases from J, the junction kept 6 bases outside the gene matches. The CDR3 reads CSVSRLADTDTQYF. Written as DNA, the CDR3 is TGCAGCGTCTCAAGACTAGCGGACACAGATACGCAGTATTTT.

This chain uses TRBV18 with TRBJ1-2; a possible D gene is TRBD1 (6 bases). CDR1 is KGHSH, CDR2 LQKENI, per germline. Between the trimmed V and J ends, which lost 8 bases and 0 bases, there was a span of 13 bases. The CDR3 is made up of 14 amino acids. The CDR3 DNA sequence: TGTGCCAGCACGTTGGACAGAGCTAACTATGGCTACACCTTC. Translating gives CASTLDRANYGYTF.

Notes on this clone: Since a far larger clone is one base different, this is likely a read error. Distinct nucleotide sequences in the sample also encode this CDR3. The CDR3 region has the DNA TGTGCCACACAGGACAGCGGTGGGTCGTGGGAGACCCAGTACTTC. Protein: CATQDSGGSWETQYF. The rearrangement links TRBV10-3 to TRBJ2-5; the D gene is possibly TRBD1 (6 bases). Germline CDR1 is ENHRY and CDR2 is SYGVKD. V lost 10 bases, J lost 5 bases, and 23 bases lay in between. This CDR3 region has 15 residues.

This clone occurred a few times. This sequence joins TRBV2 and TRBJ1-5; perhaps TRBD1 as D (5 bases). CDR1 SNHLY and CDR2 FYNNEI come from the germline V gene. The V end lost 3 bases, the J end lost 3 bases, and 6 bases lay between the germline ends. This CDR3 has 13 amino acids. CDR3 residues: CASSDRDNQPQHF. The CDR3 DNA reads TGTGCCAGCAGTGACAGGGACAATCAGCCCCAGCATTTT. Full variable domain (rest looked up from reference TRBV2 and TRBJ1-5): EPEVTQTPSHQVTQMGQEVILRCVPISNHLYFYWYRQILGQKVEFLVSFYNNEISEKSEIFDDQFSVERPDGSNFTLKIRSTKLEDSAMYFCASSDRDNQPQHFGDGTRLSIL.

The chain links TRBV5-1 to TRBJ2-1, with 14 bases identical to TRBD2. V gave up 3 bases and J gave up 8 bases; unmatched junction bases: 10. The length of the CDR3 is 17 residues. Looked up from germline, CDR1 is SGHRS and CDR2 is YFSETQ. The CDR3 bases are TGCGCCAGCAGCTGGGAGACTAGCGGGAGGGCCCGTCATGAGCAGTTCTTC. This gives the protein CASSWETSGRARHEQFF.

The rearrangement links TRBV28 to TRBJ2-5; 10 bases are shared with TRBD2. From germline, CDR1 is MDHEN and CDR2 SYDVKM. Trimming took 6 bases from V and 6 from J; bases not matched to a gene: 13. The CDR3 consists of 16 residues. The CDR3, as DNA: TGTGCCAGCAGCCGCCCCGGCCTAGCGGGAGAGAAGACCCAGTACTTC. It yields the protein CASSRPGLAGEKTQYF.

The DNA of the CDR3 is TGTGCCAGCAGCCCGGGGTTCGGGGAGACCCAGTACTTC. Translated: CASSPGFGETQYF. The rearrangement joins TRBV7-3 to TRBJ2-5, with D tentatively TRBD2 (5 bases). CDR3 length: 13 amino acids. CDR1 and CDR2 from the germline V gene are SGHTA and FQGTGA. Trimming removed 5 bases from V and 5 bases from J, with 12 bases in between. The full variable domain, rest sourced from reference TRBV7-3 and TRBJ2-5, is GAGVSQTPSNKVTEKGKYVELRCDPISGHTALYWYRQSLGQGPEFLIYFQGTGAADDSGLPNDRFFAVRPEGSVSTLKIQRTERGDSAVYLCASSPGFGETQYFGPGTRLLVL.

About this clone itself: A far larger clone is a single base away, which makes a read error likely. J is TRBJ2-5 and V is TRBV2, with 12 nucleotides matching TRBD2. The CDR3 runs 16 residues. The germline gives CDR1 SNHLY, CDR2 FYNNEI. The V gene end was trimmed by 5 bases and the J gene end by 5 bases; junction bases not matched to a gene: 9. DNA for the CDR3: TGTGCCAGCAGTCCGGTACTAGCGGGAGGACGGGAGACCCAGTACTTC. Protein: CASSPVLAGGRETQYF.

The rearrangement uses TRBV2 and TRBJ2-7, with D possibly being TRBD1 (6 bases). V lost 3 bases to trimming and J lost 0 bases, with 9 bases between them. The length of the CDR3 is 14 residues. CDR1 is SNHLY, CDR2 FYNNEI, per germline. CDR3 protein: CASSDDRYSYEQYF. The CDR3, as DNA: TGTGCCAGCAGTGACGACAGGTACTCCTACGAGCAGTACTTC.

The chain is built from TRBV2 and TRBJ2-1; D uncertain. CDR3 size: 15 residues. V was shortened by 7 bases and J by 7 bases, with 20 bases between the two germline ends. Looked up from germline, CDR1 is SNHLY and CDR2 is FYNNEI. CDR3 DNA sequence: TGTGCCAGCAACCTAGACCCCGCGGTACAGAATGAGCAGTTCTTC. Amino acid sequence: CASNLDPAVQNEQFF.

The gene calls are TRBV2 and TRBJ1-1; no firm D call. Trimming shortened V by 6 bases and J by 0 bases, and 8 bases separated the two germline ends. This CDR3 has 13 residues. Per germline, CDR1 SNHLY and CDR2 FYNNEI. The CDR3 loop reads CASSQEMNTEAFF. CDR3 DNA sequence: TGTGCCAGCAGCCAGGAAATGAACACTGAAGCTTTCTTT.

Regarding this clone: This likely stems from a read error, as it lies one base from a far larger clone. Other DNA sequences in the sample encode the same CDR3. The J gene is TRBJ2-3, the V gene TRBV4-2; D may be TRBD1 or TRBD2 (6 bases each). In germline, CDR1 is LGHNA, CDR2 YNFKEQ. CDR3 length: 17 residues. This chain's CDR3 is CASSQVDSAGGTDTQYF. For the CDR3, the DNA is TGTGCCAGCAGCCAAGTGGACTCAGCCGGGGGCACGGATACGCAGTATTTT.